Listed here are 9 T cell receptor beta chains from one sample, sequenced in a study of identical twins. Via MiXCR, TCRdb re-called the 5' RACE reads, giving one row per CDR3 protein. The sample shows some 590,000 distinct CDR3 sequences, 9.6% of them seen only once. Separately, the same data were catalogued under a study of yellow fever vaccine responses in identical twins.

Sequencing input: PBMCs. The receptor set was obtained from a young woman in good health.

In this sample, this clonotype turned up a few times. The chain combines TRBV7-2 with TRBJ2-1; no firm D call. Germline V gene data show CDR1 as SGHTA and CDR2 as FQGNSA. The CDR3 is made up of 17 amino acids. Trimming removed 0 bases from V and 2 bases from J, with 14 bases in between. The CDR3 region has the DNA TGTGCCAGCAGCTTAGCTGGGGTGGGGTTGACCTACAATGAGCAGTTCTTC. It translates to CASSLAGVGLTYNEQFF.

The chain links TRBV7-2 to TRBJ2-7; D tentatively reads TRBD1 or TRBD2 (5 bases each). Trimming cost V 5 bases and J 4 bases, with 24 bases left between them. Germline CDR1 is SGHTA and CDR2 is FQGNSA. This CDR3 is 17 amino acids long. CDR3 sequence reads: CASSGDTILRGAYEQYF. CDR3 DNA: TGTGCCAGCAGCGGAGACACCATCCTGAGGGGAGCGTACGAGCAGTACTTC.

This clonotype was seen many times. CDR3 protein: CASSYLDRANGDEQFF. The CDR3 DNA is TGTGCCAGCAGCTATTTGGACAGGGCAAATGGGGATGAGCAGTTCTTC. V usage is TRBV7-8 and J usage is TRBJ2-1; the match to TRBD1 covers 8 bases. The CDR3 consists of 16 residues. V lost 4 bases and J lost 8; bases outside the gene matches: 13. Germline CDR1 and CDR2: SGHVS and FQNEAQ. The full variable domain, its missing parts supplied by reference TRBV7-8 and TRBJ2-1, is GAGVSQSPRYKVAKRGQDVALRCDPISGHVSLFWYQQALGQGPEFLTYFQNEAQLDKSGLPSDRFFAERPEGSVSTLKIQRTQQEDSAVYLCASSYLDRANGDEQFFGPGTRLTVL.

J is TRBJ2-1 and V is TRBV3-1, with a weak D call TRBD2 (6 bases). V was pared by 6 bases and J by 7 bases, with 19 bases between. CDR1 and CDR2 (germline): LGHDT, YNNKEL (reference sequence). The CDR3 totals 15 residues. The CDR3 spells CASSPRPGLGNEQFF. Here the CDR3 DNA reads TGTGCCAGCAGTCCCCGGCCGGGACTGGGGAATGAGCAGTTCTTC.

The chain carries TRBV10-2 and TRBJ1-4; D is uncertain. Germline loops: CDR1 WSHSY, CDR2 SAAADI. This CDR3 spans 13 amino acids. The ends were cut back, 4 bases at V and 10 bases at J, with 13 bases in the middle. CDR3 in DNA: TGCGCCAGCAGTGGAACGGGATTCGGAAAACTGTTTTTT. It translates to CASSGTGFGKLFF.

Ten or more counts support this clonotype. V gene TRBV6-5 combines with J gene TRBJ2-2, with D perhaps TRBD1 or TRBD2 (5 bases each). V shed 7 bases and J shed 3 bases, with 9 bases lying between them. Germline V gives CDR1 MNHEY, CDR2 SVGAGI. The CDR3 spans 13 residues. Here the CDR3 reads CASIRGHTGELFF. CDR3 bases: TGTGCCAGCATTAGGGGACACACCGGGGAGCTGTTTTTT.

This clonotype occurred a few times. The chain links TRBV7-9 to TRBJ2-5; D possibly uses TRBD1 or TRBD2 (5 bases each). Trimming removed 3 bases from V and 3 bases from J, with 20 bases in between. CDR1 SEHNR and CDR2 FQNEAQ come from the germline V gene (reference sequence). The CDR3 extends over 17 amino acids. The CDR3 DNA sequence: TGTGCCAGCAGCTTTTATAGTGGGCACCAGGGAGAAGAGACCCAGTACTTC. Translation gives CASSFYSGHQGEETQYF. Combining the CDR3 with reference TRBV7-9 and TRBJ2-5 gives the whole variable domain DTGVSQNPRHKITKRGQNVTFRCDPISEHNRLYWYRQTLGQGPEFLTYFQNEAQLEKSRLLSDRFSAERPKGSFSTLEIQRTEQGDSAMYLCASSFYSGHQGEETQYFGPGTRLLVL.

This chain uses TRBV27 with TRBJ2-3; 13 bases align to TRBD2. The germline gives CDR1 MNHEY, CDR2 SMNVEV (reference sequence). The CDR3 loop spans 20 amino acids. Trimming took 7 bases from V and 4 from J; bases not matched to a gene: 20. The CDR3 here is CASTPLPGTSGGAGSDTQYF. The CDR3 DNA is TGTGCCAGCACTCCTCTCCCAGGAACTAGCGGGGGGGCGGGGTCAGATACGCAGTATTTT.

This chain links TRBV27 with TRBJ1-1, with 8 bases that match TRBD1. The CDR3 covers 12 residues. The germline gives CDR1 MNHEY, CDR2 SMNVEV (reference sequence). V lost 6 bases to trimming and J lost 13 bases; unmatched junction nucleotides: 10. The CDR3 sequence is CASRAPDRVSFF. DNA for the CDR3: TGTGCCAGCAGGGCCCCGGACAGGGTTAGTTTCTTT.